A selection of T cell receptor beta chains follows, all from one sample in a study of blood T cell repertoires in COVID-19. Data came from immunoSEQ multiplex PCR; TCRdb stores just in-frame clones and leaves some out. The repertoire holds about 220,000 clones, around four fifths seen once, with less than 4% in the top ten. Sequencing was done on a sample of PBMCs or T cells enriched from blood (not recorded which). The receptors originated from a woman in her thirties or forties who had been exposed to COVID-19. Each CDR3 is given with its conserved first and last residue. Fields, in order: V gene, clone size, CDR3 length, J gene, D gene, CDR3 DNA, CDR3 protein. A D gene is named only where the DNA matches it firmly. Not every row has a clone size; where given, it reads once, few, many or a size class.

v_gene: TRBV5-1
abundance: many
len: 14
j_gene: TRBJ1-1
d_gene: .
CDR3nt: TGCGCCAGCAGCTTAGGGGGGGCGAACACTGAAGCTTTCTTT
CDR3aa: CASSLGGANTEAFF

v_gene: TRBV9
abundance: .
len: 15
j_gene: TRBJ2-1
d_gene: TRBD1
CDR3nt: TGTGCCAGCAGTCCCACCTGGACAGGGGACAATGAGCAGTTCTTC
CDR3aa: CASSPTWTGDNEQFF

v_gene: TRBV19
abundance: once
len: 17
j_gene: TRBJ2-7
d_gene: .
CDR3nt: TGTGCCAGTAGTATAGAACCCCGGAAGGGGCCCTCCTACGAGCAGTACTTC
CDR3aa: CASSIEPRKGPSYEQYF

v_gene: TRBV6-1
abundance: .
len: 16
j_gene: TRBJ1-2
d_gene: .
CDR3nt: TGTGCCAGCAGTGAACCCCCAGGGGCCCTCAACTATGGCTACACCTTC
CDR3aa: CASSEPPGALNYGYTF

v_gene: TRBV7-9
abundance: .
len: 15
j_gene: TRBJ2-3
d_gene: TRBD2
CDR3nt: TGTGCCAGCAGCTTTGTTAGCGGGGCAGGAGATACGCAGTATTTT
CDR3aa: CASSFVSGAGDTQYF

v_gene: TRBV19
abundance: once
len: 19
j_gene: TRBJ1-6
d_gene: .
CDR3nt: TGTGCCAGTAGTGAGGACACCAAAAGGGGTAGGGCTTATAATTCACCCCTCCACTTT
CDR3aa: CASSEDTKRGRAYNSPLHF

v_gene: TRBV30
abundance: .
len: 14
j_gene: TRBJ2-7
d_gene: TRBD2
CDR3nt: TGTGCCTGGAGTGTATCGGGGGGGCCCTACGAGCAGTACTTC
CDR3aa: CAWSVSGGPYEQYF

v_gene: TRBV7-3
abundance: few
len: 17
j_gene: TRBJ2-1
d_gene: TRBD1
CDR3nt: TGTGCCAGCAGCTTGATGGGACAGCTAAGCTCCTACAATGAGCAGTTCTTC
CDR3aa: CASSLMGQLSSYNEQFF

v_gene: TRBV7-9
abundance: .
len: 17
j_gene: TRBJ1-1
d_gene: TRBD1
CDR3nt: TGTGCCAGCAGCGCTATAGGCCCCAGGACAGGGGGGAGGCAAGCTTTCTTT
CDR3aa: CASSAIGPRTGGRQAFF

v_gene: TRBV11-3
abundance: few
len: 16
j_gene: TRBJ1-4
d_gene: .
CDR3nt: TGTGCCAGCAGCTTACGAGGCCCCTCAACTAATGAAAAACTGTTTTTT
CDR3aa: CASSLRGPSTNEKLFF

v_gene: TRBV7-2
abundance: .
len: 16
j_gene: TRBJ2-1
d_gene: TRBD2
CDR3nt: TGTGCCAGCAGCTCGATAGCGGGGACCTCCTACAATGAGCAGTTCTTC
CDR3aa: CASSSIAGTSYNEQFF

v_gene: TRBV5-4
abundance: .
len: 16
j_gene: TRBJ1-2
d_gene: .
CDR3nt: TGTGCCAGCAGCTTGGCTTCTGAAGGGAGCGGCTATGGCTACACCTTC
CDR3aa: CASSLASEGSGYGYTF

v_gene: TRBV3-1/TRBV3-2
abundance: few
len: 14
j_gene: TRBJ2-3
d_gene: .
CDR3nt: TGTGCCAGCAGCCAAGCGGTTGCGGGAGATACGCAGTATTTT
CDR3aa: CASSQAVAGDTQYF

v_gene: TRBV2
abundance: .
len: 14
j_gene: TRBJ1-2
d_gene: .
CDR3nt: TGTGCCAGCAGTGAGAACGGGAACGAATATGGCTACACCTTC
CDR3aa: CASSENGNEYGYTF

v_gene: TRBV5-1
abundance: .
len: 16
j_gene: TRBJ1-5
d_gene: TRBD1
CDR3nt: TGCGCCAGCAGTCCTGACGCGGGACAGGTTAATCAGCCCCAGCATTTT
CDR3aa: CASSPDAGQVNQPQHF

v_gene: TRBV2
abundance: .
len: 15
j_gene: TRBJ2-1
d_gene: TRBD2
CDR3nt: TGTGCCAGCAGTGTAAGACTAGCGGAAAACAATGAGCAGTTCTTC
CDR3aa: CASSVRLAENNEQFF

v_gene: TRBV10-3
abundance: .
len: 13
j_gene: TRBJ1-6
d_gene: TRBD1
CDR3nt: TGTGCCACCCGGACAGGTCAAGGCTCACCCCTCCACTTT
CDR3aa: CATRTGQGSPLHF

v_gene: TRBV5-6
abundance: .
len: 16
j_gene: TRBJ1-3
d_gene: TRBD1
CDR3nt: TGTGCCAGCAGCTTGTTGGACAGGGGCTACGGAAACACCATATATTTT
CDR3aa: CASSLLDRGYGNTIYF

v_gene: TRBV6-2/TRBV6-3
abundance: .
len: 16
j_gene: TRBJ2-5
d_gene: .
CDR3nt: TGTGCCAGCAGCAACCCTCCGGGTAGGGGATCAGAGACCCAGTACTTC
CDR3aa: CASSNPPGRGSETQYF

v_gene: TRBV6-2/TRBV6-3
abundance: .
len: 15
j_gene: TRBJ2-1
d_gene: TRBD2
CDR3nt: TGTGCCAGCAGCGGGACTAGCCGGTCCTACAATGAGCAGTTCTTC
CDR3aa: CASSGTSRSYNEQFF

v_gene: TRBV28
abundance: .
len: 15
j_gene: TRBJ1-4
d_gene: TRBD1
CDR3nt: TGTGCCAGCAGTGCAGGGGGGTTAAGACTGGAAAAACTGTTTTTT
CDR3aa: CASSAGGLRLEKLFF

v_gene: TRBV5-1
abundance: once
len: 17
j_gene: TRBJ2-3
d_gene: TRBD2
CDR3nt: TGCGCCAGCAGCTTGGCCGGGGGGACTCCTTACACAGATACGCAGTATTTT
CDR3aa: CASSLAGGTPYTDTQYF

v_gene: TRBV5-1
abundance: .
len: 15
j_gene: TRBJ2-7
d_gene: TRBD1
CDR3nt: TGCGCCAGCAGCCTCGGACAGGGGTGGAACTACGAGCAGTACTTC
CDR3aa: CASSLGQGWNYEQYF

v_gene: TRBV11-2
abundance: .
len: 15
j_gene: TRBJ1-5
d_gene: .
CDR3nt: TGTGCCAGCAGCGGGGGGGGCCGGGGCCATCAGCCCCAGCATTTT
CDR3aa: CASSGGGRGHQPQHF

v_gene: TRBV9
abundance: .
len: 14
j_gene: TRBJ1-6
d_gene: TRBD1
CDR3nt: TGTGCCAGCAGCGTGACCCGGGACAGGGGTTCCCTCCACTTT
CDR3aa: CASSVTRDRGSLHF

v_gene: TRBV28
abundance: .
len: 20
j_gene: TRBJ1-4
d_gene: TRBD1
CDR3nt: TGTGCCAGCAGTTCCTCCCCCGGGACAGGGTTTGTTGCAACTAATGAAAAACTGTTTTTT
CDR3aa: CASSSSPGTGFVATNEKLFF

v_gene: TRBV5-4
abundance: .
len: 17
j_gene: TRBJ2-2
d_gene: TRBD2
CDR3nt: TGTGCCAGCAGCTTGGGGGCTAGCGGGGGGGCCGACGGGGAGCTGTTTTTT
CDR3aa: CASSLGASGGADGELFF

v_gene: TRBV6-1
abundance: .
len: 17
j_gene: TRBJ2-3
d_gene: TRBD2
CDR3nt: TGTGCCAGCAGTGAAGGATTAGCGGGGGGGCCGGTGAATACGCAGTATTTT
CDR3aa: CASSEGLAGGPVNTQYF

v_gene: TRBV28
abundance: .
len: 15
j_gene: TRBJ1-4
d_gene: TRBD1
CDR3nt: TGTGCCAGCAGCCGGGACAGGGGAAGTTGGGAAAAACTGTTTTTT
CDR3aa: CASSRDRGSWEKLFF